This T cell receptor beta chain was sequenced in a study of graft-versus-host responses after intestinal transplantation. As for the study in general: Recipients underwent multivisceral, liver-intestinal, or isolated intestinal transplants. Anti-thymocyte globulin induction was given to all recipients, followed by tacrolimus and steroids for 2 to 3 years.

The study, taken as a whole, reports: Present in recipient marrow, GvH clones included some that appeared first in ileum or blood. When patients had graft-donor T cell macrochimerism, their allografts held high graft-versus-host to host-versus-graft clonal ratios.

Comment on this clone: The antigen is unknown.

Sequencing used immunoSEQ multiplex PCR; TCRdb keeps in-frame clones, though not all of them. The sample contains about 88,000 clones, 94% of which appear only once. CDR3 length: 14 amino acids. Germline CDR1 reads SEHNR; CDR2 reads FQNEAQ (reference sequence). V lost 10 bases and J 4 bases, leaving 16 bases between the germline ends. The specimen was unstimulated CD4+ T cells sorted from spleen or lymph node cells, collected before transplant. The receptor comes from a human donor who was the organ donor for an intestinal transplant. The chain recombines TRBV7-9 with TRBJ2-2; maybe TRBD2 (7 bases). CDR3 in amino acids: CATPNREGTGELFF. The CDR3 DNA sequence: TGTGCCACACCAAACAGGGAGGGCACCGGGGAGCTGTTTTTT.